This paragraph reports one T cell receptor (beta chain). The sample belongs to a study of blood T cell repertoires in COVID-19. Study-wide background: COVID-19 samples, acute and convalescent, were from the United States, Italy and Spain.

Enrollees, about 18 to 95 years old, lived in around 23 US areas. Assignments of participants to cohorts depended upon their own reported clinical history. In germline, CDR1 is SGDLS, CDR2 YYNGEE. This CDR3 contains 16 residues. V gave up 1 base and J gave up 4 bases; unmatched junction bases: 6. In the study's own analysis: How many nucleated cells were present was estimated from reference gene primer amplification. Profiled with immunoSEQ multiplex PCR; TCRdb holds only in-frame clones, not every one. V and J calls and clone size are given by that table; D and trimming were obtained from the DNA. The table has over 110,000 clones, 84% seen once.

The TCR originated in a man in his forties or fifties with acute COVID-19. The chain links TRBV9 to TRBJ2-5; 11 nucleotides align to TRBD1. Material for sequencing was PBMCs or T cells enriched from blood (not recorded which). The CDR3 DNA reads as TGTGCCAGCAGCGTAATGGGACAGGGGGGAGGAGAGACCCAGTACTTC. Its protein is CASSVMGQGGGETQYF.